Below are 4 T cell receptor beta chains sequenced from a single sample in a study of cytomegalovirus exposure and HLA in healthy donors. The PCR was carried out with 60 Vbeta primers and 13 Jbeta primers. The assay was immunoSEQ multiplex PCR, and TCRdb's table has in-frame clones only and misses some. Of approximately 160,000 clones listed, around 79% are singletons. The sample comprised PBMCs. These receptors were collected from a man younger than 35 in good health and CMV-seronegative.

V and J are TRBV9 and TRBJ2-7; TRBD2 matches at 8 bases. The V gene's germline CDR1 is SGDLS and CDR2 YYNGEE. The CDR3 totals 16 residues. The V and J ends lost 4 bases and 3 bases, in that order; junction bases with no gene match: 12. The chain's CDR3 is CASSPGLAGGGYEQYF. CDR3 sequence (DNA): TGTGCCAGCAGCCCCGGCCTGGCGGGAGGAGGCTACGAGCAGTACTTC.

In this sample, this clone turned up a few times. This chain uses TRBV5-1 with TRBJ2-3, with TRBD2 as a possible D gene (6 bases). V lost 0 bases and J lost 5, with 13 bases in between. The CDR3 is 15 amino acids. Germline CDR1 reads SGHRS; CDR2 reads YFSETQ. This CDR3 is CASSLVGLGIDTQYF. For the CDR3, the DNA is TGCGCCAGCAGCTTGGTGGGACTTGGTATAGATACGCAGTATTTT. Filled out from reference TRBV5-1 and TRBJ2-3, the complete variable domain reads KAGVTQTPRYLIKTRGQQVTLSCSPISGHRSVSWYQQTPGQGLQFLFEYFSETQRNKGNFPGRFSGRQFSNSRSEMNVSTLELGDSALYLCASSLVGLGIDTQYFGPGTRLTVL.

The chain uses TRBV27 and TRBJ2-7; 13 nucleotides align to TRBD2. Germline CDR1 reads MNHEY; CDR2 reads SMNVEV (reference sequence). This CDR3 is built from 15 residues. Trimming took 3 bases from V and 6 from J; bases not matched to a gene: 5. This CDR3 reads CASSFKGLAGSEQYF. CDR3 in DNA: TGTGCCAGCAGTTTCAAGGGACTAGCGGGAAGCGAGCAGTACTTC.

This sequence joins TRBV6-5 and TRBJ2-2; 7 positions agree with TRBD1. Germline V CDR1 and CDR2: MNHEY, SVGAGI. The V segment lost 5 bases and the J segment 3 bases; nucleotides outside the gene matches: 0. The CDR3 runs 13 residues. CDR3 DNA: TGTGCCAGCAGTGACAGGGACACCGGGGAGCTGTTTTTT. Protein product: CASSDRDTGELFF.